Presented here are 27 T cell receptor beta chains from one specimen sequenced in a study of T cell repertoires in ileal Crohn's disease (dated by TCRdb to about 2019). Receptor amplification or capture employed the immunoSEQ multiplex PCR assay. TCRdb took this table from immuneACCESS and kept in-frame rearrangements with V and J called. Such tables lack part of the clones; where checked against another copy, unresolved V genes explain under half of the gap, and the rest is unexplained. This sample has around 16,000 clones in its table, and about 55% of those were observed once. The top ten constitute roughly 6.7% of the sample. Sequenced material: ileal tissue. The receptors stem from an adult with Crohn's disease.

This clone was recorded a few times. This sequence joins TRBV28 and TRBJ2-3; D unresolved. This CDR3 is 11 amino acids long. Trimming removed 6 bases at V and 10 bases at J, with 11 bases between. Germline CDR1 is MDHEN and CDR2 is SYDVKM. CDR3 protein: CASSSKVSQYF. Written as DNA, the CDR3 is TGTGCCAGCAGCTCTAAAGTCTCGCAGTATTTT.

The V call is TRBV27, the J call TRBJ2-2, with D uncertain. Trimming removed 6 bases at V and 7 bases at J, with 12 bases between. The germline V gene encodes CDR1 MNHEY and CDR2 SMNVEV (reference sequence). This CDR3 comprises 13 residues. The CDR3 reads CASSPLRGGELFF. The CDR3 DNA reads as TGTGCCAGCAGCCCACTCCGTGGCGGGGAGCTGTTTTTT.

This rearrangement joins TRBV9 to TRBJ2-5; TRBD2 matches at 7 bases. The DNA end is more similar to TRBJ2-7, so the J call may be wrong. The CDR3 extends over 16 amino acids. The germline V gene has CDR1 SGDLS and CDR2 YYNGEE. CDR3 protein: CASSPLGGRGSYEQYF. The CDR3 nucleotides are TGTGCCAGCAGCCCCCTCGGAGGGAGGGGATCCTACGAGCAGTACTTC.

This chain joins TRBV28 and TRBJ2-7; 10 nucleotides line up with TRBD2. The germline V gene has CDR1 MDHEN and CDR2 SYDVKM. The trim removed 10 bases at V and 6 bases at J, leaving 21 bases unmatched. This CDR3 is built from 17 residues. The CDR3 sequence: CATSGTGNLAGAIEQYF. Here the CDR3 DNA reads TGTGCCACCAGCGGTACAGGGAATCTAGCGGGAGCTATCGAGCAGTACTTC.

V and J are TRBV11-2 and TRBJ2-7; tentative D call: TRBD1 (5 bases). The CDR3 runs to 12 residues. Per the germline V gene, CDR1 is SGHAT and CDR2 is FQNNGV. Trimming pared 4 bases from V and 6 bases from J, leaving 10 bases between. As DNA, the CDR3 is TGTGCCAGCAGCTCCCTAGGGGTCGAGCAGTACTTC. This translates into CASSSLGVEQYF.

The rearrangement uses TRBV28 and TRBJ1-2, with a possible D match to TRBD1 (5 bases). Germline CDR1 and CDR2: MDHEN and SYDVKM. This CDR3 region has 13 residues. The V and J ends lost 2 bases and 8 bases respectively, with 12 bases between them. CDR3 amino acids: CASSLRGLGGYTF. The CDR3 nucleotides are TGTGCCAGCAGTTTACGGGGGTTGGGAGGCTACACCTTC.

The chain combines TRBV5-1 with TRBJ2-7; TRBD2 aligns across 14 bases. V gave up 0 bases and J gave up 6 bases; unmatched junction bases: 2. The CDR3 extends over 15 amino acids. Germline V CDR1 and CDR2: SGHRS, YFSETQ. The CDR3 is CASSLGGLAGAEQYF. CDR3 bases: TGCGCCAGCAGCTTGGGGGGACTAGCGGGAGCCGAGCAGTACTTC.

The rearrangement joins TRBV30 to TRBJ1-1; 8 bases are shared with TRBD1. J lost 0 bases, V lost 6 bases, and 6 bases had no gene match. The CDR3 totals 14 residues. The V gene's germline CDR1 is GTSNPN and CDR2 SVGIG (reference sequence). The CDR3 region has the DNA TGTGCCTGCCACTACAGGGGGGTGAACACTGAAGCTTTCTTT. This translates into CACHYRGVNTEAFF.

The CDR3 DNA follows: TGTGCCAGCAGTTGGGGGACTAGCGGGAGAGGGAGCGAGCAGTACTTC. Protein sequence: CASSWGTSGRGSEQYF. This chain links TRBV6-6 with TRBJ2-7; 14 bases agree with TRBD2. Losses at the gene ends were 4 bases for V and 6 bases for J; bases not matched to a gene: 8. The CDR3 runs 16 residues. The germline CDR1 and CDR2 sequences are MNHNY and SVGAGI (reference sequence).

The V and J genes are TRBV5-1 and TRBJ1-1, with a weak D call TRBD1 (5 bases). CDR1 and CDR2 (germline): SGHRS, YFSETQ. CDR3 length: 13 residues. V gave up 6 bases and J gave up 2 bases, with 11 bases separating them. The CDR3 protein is CASTLQGNTEAFF. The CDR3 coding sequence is TGCGCCAGCACGCTCCAGGGTAACACTGAAGCTTTCTTT.

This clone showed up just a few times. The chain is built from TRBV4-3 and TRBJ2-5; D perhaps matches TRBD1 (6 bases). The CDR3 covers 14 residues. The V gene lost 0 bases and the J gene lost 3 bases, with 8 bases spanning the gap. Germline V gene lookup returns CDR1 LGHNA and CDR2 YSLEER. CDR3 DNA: TGCGCCAGCAGCCAAGATGCAGGGGAAGAGACCCAGTACTTC. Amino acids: CASSQDAGEETQYF.

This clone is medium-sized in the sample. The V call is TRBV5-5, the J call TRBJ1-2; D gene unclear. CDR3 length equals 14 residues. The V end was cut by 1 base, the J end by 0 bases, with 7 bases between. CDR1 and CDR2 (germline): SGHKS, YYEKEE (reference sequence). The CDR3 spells CASSLQFTNYGYTF. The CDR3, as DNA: TGTGCCAGCAGCTTGCAATTCACTAACTATGGCTACACCTTC.

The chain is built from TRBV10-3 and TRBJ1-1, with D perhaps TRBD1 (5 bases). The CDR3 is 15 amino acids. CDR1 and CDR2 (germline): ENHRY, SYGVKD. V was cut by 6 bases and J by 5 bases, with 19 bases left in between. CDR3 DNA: TGTGCCATCAGGACAGCGGGCGGGTATGGGACTGAAGCTTTCTTT. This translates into CAIRTAGGYGTEAFF.

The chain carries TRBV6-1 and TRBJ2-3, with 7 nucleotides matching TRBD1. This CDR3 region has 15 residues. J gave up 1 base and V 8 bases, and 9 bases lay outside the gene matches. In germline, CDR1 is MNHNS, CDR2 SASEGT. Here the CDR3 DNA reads TGTGCCAGCGGAAACAGGGGATGGGGCACAGATACGCAGTATTTT. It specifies CASGNRGWGTDTQYF.

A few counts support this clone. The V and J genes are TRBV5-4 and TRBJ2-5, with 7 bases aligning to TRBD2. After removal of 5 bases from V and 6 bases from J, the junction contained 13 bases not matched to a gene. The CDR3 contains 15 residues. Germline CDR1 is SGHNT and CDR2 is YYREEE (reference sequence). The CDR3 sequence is CASSSAGELRKTQYF. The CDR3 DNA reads TGTGCCAGCAGTTCTGCGGGAGAATTAAGGAAGACCCAGTACTTC.

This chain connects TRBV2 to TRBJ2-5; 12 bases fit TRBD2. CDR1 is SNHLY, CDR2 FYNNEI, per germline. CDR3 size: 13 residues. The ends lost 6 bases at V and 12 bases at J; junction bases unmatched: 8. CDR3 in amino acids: CASRAGLAGSEYF. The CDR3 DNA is TGTGCCAGCAGGGCCGGACTAGCGGGATCCGAGTACTTC.

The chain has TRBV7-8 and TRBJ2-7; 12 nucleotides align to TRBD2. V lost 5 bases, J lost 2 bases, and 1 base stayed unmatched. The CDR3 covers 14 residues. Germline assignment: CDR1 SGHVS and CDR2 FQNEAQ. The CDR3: CASSPSGRAYEQYF. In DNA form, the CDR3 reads TGTGCCAGCAGCCCTAGCGGGAGGGCCTACGAGCAGTACTTC. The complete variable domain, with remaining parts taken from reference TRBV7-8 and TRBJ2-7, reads GAGVSQSPRYKVAKRGQDVALRCDPISGHVSLFWYQQALGQGPEFLTYFQNEAQLDKSGLPSDRFFAERPEGSVSTLKIQRTQQEDSAVYLCASSPSGRAYEQYFGPGTRLTVT.

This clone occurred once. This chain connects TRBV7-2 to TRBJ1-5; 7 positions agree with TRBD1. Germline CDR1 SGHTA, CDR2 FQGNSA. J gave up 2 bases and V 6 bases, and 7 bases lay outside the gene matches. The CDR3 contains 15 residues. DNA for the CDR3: TGTGCCAGCAGGAGAGACAGGGACCGCAATCAGCCCCAGCATTTT. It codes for CASRRDRDRNQPQHF.

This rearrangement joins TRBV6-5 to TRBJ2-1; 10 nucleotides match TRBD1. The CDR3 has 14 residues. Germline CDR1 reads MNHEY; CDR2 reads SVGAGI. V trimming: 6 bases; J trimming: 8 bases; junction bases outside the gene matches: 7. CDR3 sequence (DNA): TGTGCCAGCAGATCCATCGGGACAGGGGATGAGCAGTTCTTC. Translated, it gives CASRSIGTGDEQFF.

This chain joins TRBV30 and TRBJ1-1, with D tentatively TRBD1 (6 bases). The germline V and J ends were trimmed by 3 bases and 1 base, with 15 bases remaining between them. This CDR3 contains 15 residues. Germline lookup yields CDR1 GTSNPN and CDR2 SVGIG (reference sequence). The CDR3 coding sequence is TGTGCCTGGAGCCTCCCGACAGGACCGAACACTGAAGCTTTCTTT. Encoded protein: CAWSLPTGPNTEAFF.

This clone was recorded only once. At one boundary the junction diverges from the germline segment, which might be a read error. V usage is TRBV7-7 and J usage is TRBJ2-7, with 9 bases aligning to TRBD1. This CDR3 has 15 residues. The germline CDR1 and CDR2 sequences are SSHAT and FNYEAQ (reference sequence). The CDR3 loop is CASSLRTGEAYEQYF. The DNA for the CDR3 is TGTGCTAGCAGCCTCCGGACAGGGGAGGCCTACGAGCAGTACTTC.

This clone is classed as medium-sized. CDR3: CASSVRFPGQGMRYSNQPQHF. DNA for the CDR3: TGTGCCAGTAGTGTACGATTCCCGGGACAGGGTATGCGTTATAGCAATCAGCCCCAGCATTTT. The gene calls are TRBV19 and TRBJ1-5; 9 bases are shared with TRBD1. The germline CDR1 and CDR2 sequences are LNHDA and SQIVND (reference sequence). This CDR3 spans 21 amino acids. J lost 0 bases, V lost 5 bases, and 20 bases had no gene match.

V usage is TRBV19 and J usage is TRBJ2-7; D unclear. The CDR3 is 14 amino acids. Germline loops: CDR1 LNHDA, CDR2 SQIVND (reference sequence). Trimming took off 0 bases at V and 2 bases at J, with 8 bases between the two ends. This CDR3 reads CASSIELGTYEQYF. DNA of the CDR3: TGTGCCAGTAGTATAGAACTGGGCACCTACGAGCAGTACTTC.

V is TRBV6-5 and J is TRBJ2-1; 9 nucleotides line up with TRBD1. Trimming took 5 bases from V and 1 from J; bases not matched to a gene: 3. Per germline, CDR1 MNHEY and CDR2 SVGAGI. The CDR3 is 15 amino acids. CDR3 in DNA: TGTGCCAGCAGTAGGGGACAGGGATCCTACAATGAGCAGTTCTTC. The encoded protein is CASSRGQGSYNEQFF.

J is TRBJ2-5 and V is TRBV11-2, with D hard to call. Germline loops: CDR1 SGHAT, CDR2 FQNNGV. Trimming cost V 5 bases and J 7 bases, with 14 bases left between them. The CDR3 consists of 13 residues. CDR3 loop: CASSTPVGRTQYF. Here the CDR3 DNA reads TGTGCCAGCAGCACCCCCGTTGGGCGGACCCAGTACTTC.

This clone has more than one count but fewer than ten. Here the CDR3 reads CASSPGTGTDTQYF. The CDR3 DNA sequence: TGCGCCAGCAGCCCCGGGACAGGGACAGATACGCAGTATTTT. V and J are TRBV5-1 and TRBJ2-3, with 9 bases lining up with TRBD1. The CDR3 covers 14 residues. Germline CDR1 and CDR2: SGHRS and YFSETQ. J lost 3 bases, V lost 4 bases, and 3 bases had no gene match.

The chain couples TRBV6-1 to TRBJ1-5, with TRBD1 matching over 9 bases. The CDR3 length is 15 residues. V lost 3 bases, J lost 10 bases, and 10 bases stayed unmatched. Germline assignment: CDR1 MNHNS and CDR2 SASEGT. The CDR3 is CASSEPGQGLYPQHF. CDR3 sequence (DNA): TGTGCCAGCAGTGAGCCGGGACAGGGATTATATCCCCAGCATTTT.